This TCR beta chain stems from a study of Ad26.COV2.S vaccination and SARS-CoV-2 variants. V lost 7 bases to trimming and J lost 3 bases; unmatched junction nucleotides: 5. From germline, CDR1 is KGHDR and CDR2 SFDVKD. The CDR3 is 14 amino acids. Sample treatment: roughly 20 received Ad26.COV2.S at low or high dose, single or two shots; about 5 received placebo; per-sample allocation not given. Collection of the samples took place on day 63 after the first injection of vaccine or placebo. The shot given was an Ad26 vector that makes Wuhan-strain SARS-CoV-2 spike. Assay used: immunoSEQ multiplex PCR; TCRdb lists only in-frame clones, some missing. The repertoire holds a few hundred thousand clones, with 75% to 95% as singletons.

This sequence joins TRBV24-1 and TRBJ1-5; TRBD1 matches 7 bases. Specimen: peripheral blood, collected in a trial of Ad26.COV2.S vaccine versus placebo. This receptor was obtained from a person between 18 and 59 years old who received the Ad26.COV2.S COVID-19 vaccine or a placebo. CDR3 protein: CATRRQGDNQPQHF. Written as DNA, the CDR3 is TGTGCCACCAGGCGACAGGGCGACAATCAGCCCCAGCATTTT.